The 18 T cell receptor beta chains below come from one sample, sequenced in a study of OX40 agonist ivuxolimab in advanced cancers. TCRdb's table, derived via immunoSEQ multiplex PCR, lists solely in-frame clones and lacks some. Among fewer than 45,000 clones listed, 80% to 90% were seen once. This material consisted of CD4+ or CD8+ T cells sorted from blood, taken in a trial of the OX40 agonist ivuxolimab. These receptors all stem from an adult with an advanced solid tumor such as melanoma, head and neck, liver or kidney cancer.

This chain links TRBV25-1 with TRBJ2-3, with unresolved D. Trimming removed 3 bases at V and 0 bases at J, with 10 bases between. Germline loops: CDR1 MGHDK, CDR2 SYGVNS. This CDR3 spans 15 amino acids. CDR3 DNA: TGTGCCAGCAGTGACCCTTCTACTAGCACAGATACGCAGTATTTT. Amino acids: CASSDPSTSTDTQYF.

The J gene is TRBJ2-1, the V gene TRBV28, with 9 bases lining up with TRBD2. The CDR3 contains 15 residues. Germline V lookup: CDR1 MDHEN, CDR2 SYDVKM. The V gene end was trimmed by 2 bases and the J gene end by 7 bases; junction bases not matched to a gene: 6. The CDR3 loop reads CASSLAGGPENEQFF. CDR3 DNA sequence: TGTGCCAGCAGTTTAGCGGGAGGGCCTGAAAATGAGCAGTTCTTC.

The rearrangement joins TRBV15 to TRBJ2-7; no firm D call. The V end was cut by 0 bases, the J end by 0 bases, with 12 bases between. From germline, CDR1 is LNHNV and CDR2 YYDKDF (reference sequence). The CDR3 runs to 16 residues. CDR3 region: CATSRDRRLSSYEQYF. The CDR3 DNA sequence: TGTGCCACCAGCAGAGATCGGCGGCTTAGCTCCTACGAGCAGTACTTC.

The CDR3 sequence is CASSLGQGGEQYF. DNA of the CDR3: TGCGCCAGCAGCTTGGGACAGGGAGGCGAGCAGTACTTC. V gene TRBV5-1 combines with J gene TRBJ2-7; a possible D gene is TRBD1 (7 bases). The CDR3 is 13 amino acids. V was shortened by 0 bases and J by 6 bases, with 10 bases between the two germline ends. The germline V gene has CDR1 SGHRS and CDR2 YFSETQ. Together with reference TRBV5-1 and TRBJ2-7, the CDR3 gives the full variable domain: KAGVTQTPRYLIKTRGQQVTLSCSPISGHRSVSWYQQTPGQGLQFLFEYFSETQRNKGNFPGRFSGRQFSNSRSEMNVSTLELGDSALYLCASSLGQGGEQYFGPGTRLTVT.

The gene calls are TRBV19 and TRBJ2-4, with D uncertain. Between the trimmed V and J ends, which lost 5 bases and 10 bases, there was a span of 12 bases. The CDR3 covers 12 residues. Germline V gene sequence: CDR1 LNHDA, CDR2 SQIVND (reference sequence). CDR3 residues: CASSRSPGIQYF. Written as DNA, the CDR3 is TGTGCCAGTAGTCGTTCGCCCGGGATTCAGTACTTC.

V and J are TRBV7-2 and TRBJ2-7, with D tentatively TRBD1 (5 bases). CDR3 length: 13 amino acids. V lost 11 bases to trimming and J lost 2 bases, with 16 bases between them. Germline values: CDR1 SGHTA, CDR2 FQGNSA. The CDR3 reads CAGARSQAYEQYF. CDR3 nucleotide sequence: TGTGCCGGGGCCAGGTCGCAAGCCTACGAGCAGTACTTC.

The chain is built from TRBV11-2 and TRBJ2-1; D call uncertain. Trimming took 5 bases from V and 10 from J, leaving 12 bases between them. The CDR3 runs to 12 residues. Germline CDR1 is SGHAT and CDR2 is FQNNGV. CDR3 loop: CASSIRYNEQFF. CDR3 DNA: TGTGCCAGCAGCATCCGATATAACGAGCAGTTCTTC.

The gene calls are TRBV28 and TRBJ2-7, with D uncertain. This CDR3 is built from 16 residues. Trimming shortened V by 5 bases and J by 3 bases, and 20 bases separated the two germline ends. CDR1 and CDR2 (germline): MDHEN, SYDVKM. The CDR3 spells CASSPLDRSTGYEQYF. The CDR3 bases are TGTGCCAGCAGTCCTTTAGATAGGTCCACTGGCTACGAGCAGTACTTC.

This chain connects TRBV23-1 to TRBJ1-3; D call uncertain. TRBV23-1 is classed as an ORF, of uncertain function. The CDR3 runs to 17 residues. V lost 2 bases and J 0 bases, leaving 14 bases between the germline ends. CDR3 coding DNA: TGCGCCAGCAGTCAAAGTGACACTAAGAACTCTGGAAACACCATATATTTT. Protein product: CASSQSDTKNSGNTIYF.

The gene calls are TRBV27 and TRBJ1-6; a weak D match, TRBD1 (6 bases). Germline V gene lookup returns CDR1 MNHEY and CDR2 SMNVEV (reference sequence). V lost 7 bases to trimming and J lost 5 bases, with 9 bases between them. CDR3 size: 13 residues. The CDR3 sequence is CASKYRDNSPLHF. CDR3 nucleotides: TGTGCCAGCAAGTACAGGGATAATTCACCCCTCCACTTT.

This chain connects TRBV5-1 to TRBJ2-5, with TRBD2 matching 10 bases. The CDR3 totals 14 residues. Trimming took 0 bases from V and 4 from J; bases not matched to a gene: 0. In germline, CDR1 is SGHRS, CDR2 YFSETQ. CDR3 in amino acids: CASSLGLAGETQYF. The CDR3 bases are TGCGCCAGCAGCTTGGGACTAGCGGGAGAGACCCAGTACTTC.

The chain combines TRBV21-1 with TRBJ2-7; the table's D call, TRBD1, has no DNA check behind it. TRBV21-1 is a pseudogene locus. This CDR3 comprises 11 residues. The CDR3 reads CASSLRTGEYF. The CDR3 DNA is TGTGCCAGCAGCCTCCGGACAGGGGAGTACTTC.

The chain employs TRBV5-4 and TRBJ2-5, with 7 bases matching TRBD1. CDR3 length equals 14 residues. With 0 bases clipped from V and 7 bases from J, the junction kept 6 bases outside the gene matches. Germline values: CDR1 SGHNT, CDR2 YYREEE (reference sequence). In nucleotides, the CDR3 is TGTGCCAGCAGCTTGGAGGGACAGCAGTGGACCCAGTACTTC. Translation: CASSLEGQQWTQYF.

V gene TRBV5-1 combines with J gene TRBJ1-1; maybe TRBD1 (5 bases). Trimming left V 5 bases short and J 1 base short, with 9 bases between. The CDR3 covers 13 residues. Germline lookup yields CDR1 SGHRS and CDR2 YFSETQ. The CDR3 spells CASRRQWNTEAFF. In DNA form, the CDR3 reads TGCGCCAGCAGAAGACAGTGGAACACTGAAGCTTTCTTT.

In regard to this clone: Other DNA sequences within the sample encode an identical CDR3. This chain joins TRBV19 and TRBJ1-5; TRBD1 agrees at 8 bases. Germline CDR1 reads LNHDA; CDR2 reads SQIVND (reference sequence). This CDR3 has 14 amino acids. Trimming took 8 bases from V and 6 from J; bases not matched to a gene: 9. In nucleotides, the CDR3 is TGTGCCAGTCAGTCGGGACAGGATGGTCAGCCCCAGCATTTT. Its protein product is CASQSGQDGQPQHF.

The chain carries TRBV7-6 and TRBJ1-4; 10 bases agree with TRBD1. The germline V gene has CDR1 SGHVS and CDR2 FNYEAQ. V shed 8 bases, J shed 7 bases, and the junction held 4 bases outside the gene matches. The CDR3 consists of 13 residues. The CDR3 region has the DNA TGTGCCAGCCGCGGACAGGGGGGTGAAAAACTGTTTTTT. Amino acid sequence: CASRGQGGEKLFF.

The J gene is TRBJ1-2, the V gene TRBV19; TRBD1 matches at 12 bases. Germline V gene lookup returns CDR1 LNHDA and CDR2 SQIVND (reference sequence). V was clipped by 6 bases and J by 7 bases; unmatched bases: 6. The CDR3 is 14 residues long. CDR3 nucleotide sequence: TGTGCCAGTAGGATGGGACAGGGGGCGCGTGGCTACACCTTC. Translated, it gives CASRMGQGARGYTF.

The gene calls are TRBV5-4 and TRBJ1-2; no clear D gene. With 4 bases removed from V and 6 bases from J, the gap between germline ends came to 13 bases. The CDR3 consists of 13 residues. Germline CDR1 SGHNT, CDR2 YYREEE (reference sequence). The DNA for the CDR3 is TGTGCCAGCAGCGCGCTGGACCTCAATGGCTACACCTTC. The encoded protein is CASSALDLNGYTF.